This T cell receptor (beta chain) was sequenced during a study of blood T cells in healthy people across ages. The ends lost 1 base at V and 11 bases at J; junction bases unmatched: 13. This CDR3 spans 16 amino acids. The germline V gene encodes CDR1 KGHDR and CDR2 SFDVKD. Primed by a sample-barcoded 5' primer and a J-beta primer mix, a second PCR proceeded for about 7 to 11 cycles. MiXCR was run by TCRdb on the 5' RACE reads, yielding one entry per CDR3 protein. In the table there are around 1.5 million distinct CDR3 sequences, roughly 40% of which are singletons. The rearrangement links TRBV24-1 to TRBJ2-5; 9 nucleotides match TRBD1. The sequence derives from a woman aged 18-29 years in good health. Source material: blood. CDR3 loop: CATSDFQDRGNNEQYF. The DNA for the CDR3 is TGTGCCACCAGTGATTTTCAGGACAGGGGTAACAATGAGCAGTACTTC.